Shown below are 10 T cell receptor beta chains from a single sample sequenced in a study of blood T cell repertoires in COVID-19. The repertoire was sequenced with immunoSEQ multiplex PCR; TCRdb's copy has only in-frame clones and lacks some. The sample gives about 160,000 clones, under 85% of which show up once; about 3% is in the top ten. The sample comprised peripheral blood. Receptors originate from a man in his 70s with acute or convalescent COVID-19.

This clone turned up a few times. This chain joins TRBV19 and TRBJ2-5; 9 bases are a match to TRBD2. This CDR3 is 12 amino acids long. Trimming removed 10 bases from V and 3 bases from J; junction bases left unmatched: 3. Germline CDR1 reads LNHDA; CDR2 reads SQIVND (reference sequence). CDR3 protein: CATGTSKETQYF. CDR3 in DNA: TGTGCCACCGGGACTAGCAAAGAGACCCAGTACTTC.

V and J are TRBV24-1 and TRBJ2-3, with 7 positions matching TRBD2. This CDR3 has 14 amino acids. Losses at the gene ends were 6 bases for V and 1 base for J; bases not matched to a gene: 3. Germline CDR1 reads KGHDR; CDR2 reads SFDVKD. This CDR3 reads CATSTAGGTDTQYF. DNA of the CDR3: TGTGCCACCAGTACGGCGGGGGGCACAGATACGCAGTATTTT.

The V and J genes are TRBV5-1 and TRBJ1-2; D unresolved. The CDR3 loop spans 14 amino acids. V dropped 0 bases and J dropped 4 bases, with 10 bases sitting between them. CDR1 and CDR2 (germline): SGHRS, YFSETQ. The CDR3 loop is CASSLAPVSYGYTF. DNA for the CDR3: TGCGCCAGCAGCTTGGCCCCCGTTAGCTATGGCTACACCTTC.

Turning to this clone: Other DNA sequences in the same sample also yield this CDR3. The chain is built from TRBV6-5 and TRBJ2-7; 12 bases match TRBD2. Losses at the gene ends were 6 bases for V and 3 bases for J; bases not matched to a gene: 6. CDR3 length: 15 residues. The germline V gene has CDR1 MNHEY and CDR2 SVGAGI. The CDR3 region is CASSPLAGGYYEQYF. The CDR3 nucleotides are TGTGCCAGCAGCCCACTAGCGGGGGGCTACTACGAGCAGTACTTC.

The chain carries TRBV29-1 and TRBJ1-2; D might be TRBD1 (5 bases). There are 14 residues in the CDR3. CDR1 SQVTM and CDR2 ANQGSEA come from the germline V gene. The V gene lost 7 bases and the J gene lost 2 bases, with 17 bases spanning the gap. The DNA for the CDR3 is TGCAGCGCGCTGGGGGGGATTTTGAACTATGGCTACACCTTC. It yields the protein CSALGGILNYGYTF.

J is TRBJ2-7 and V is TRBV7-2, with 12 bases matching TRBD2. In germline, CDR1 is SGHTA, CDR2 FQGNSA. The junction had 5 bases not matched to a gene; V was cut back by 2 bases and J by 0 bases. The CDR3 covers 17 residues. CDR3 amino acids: CASSLTTSGGSSYEQYF. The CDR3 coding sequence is TGTGCCAGCAGCTTAACGACTAGCGGGGGCAGCTCCTACGAGCAGTACTTC.

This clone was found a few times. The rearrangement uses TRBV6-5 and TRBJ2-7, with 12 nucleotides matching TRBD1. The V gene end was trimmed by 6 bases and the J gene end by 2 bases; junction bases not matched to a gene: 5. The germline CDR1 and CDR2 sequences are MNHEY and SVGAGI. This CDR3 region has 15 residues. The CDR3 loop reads CASRGGQGAAYEQYF. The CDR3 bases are TGTGCCAGCAGGGGGGGACAGGGGGCTGCCTACGAGCAGTACTTC.

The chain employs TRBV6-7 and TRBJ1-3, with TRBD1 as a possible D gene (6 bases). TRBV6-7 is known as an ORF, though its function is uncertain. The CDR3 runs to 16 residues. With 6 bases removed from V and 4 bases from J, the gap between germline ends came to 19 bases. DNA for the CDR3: TGTGCCAGCAGAAGACGGGGGGCTTCCTCCGGAAACACCATATATTTT. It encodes CASRRRGASSGNTIYF.

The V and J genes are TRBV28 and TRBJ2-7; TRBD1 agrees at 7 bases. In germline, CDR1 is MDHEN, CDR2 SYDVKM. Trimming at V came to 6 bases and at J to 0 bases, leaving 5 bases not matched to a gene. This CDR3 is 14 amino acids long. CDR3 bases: TGTGCCAGCAGCACGACAGGGTTCTCCTACGAGCAGTACTTC. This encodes CASSTTGFSYEQYF.

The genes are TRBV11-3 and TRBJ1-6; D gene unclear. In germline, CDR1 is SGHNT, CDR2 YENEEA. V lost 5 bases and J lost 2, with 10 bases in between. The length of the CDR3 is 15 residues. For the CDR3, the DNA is TGTGCCAGCAGCACTCGGGAGGCCTATAATTCACCCCTCCACTTT. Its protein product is CASSTREAYNSPLHF.